One sample yielded the 17 T cell receptor beta chains listed below, sequenced in a study of blood T cell repertoires in COVID-19. TCRdb's table, derived via immunoSEQ multiplex PCR, lists solely in-frame clones and lacks some. The table shows approximately 480,000 clones, with 75% to 90% occurring only once. Sequenced sample: peripheral blood. The source of these receptors is a man between 18 and 29 years old with COVID-19, enrolled during active disease.

This clone came up a few times. The chain combines TRBV5-4 with TRBJ1-2; D remains ambiguous. V lost 0 bases, J lost 3 bases, and 6 bases lay in between. CDR1 is SGHNT, CDR2 YYREEE, per germline (reference sequence). CDR3 length: 13 residues. The CDR3 DNA follows: TGTGCCAGCAGCTTGGACGGAGACTATGGCTACACCTTC. This gives the protein CASSLDGDYGYTF.

This clone was observed once. The chain combines TRBV6-4 with TRBJ1-1; D is possibly TRBD1 (6 bases). Germline V gene data show CDR1 as MRHNA and CDR2 as SNTAGT. Between the trimmed V and J ends, which lost 5 bases and 1 base, there was a span of 8 bases. This CDR3 has 13 residues. In nucleotides, the CDR3 is TGTGCCAGCAGTCGACAGGAGAACACTGAAGCTTTCTTT. Translating gives CASSRQENTEAFF.

This sequence joins TRBV7-9 and TRBJ2-1; 12 bases align to TRBD2. J was trimmed by 8 bases and V by 5 bases; bases with no gene match: 7. The CDR3 is 15 residues long. Germline loops: CDR1 SEHNR, CDR2 FQNEAQ (reference sequence). CDR3 nucleotides: TGTGCCAGCAGCCAACTAGCGGGGGGTCGGGATGAGCAGTTCTTC. It encodes CASSQLAGGRDEQFF. Full variable domain (rest looked up from reference TRBV7-9 and TRBJ2-1): DTGVSQNPRHKITKRGQNVTFRCDPISEHNRLYWYRQTLGQGPEFLTYFQNEAQLEKSRLLSDRFSAERPKGSFSTLEIQRTEQGDSAMYLCASSQLAGGRDEQFFGPGTRLTVL.

V is TRBV10-1 and J is TRBJ2-5; TRBD1 matches at 9 bases. Germline-derived CDR1 and CDR2 are WNHNN and SYGVQD (reference sequence). The CDR3 runs 15 residues. Trimming took 1 base from V and 3 from J; bases not matched to a gene: 3. The CDR3 loop reads CASSEWTGEKETQYF. CDR3 nucleotide sequence: TGCGCCAGCAGTGAGTGGACAGGGGAAAAAGAGACCCAGTACTTC.

The chain couples TRBV14 to TRBJ1-1; D gene uncertain. Germline V gene data show CDR1 as SGHDN and CDR2 as FVKESK. This CDR3 region has 18 residues. V was cut by 0 bases and J by 0 bases, with 17 bases left in between. CDR3 sequence (DNA): TGTGCCAGCAGCCAAGACTTTCTTCGGCGGAAAGTGAACACTGAAGCTTTCTTT. Protein: CASSQDFLRRKVNTEAFF. The variable domain in full, with the rest retrieved from reference TRBV14 and TRBJ1-1, is EAGVTQFPSHSVIEKGQTVTLRCDPISGHDNLYWYRRVMGKEIKFLLHFVKESKQDESGMPNNRFLAERTGGTYSTLKVQPAELEDSGVYFCASSQDFLRRKVNTEAFFGQGTRLTVV.

J is TRBJ1-1 and V is TRBV6-5; D unclear. The CDR3 is 15 amino acids. Germline V gene sequence: CDR1 MNHEY, CDR2 SVGAGI. Trimming took off 5 bases at V and 1 base at J, with 14 bases between the two ends. The CDR3 reads CASSPLGEGNTEAFF. In DNA, the CDR3 is TGTGCCAGCAGTCCACTTGGGGAGGGGAACACTGAAGCTTTCTTT.

V and J are TRBV10-2 and TRBJ2-3; D is possibly TRBD2 (5 bases). This CDR3 comprises 15 residues. CDR1 WSHSY and CDR2 SAAADI come from the germline V gene. With 4 bases removed from V and 0 bases from J, the gap between germline ends came to 11 bases. The chain's CDR3 is CASSVQEVSTDTQYF. For the CDR3, the DNA is TGCGCCAGCAGTGTCCAGGAGGTTAGCACAGATACGCAGTATTTT.

With respect to this clone: Other DNA sequences from this sample encode an identical CDR3 as well. The chain recombines TRBV18 with TRBJ1-6; D call uncertain. In germline, CDR1 is KGHSH, CDR2 LQKENI. The CDR3 has 15 amino acids. V dropped 3 bases and J dropped 3 bases, with 9 bases sitting between them. CDR3 coding DNA: TGTGCCAGCTCACCCGGGGAGAGCTATAATTCACCCCTCCACTTT. It is translated as CASSPGESYNSPLHF.

The V gene is TRBV4-1, the J gene TRBJ1-1; 8 positions match TRBD1. The J segment lost 5 bases and the V segment lost 1 base, leaving 6 bases of the junction unmatched. The CDR3 is 15 residues long. Germline CDR1 and CDR2: MGHRA and YSYEKL. In nucleotides, the CDR3 is TGCGCCAGCAGCCAAGGGGAGGACAGGGTTACTGAAGCTTTCTTT. Amino acid sequence: CASSQGEDRVTEAFF.

This chain links TRBV11-2 with TRBJ2-5; D perhaps matches TRBD1 (6 bases). Germline CDR1 SGHAT, CDR2 FQNNGV. This CDR3 comprises 15 residues. Trimming left V 1 base short and J 5 bases short, with 14 bases between. CDR3 residues: CASSLVGALRETQYF. CDR3 nucleotide sequence: TGTGCCAGCAGCTTAGTGGGGGCTCTGCGGGAGACCCAGTACTTC. Combining the CDR3 with reference TRBV11-2 and TRBJ2-5 gives the whole variable domain EAGVAQSPRYKIIEKRQSVAFWCNPISGHATLYWYQQILGQGPKLLIQFQNNGVVDDSQLPKDRFSAERLKGVDSTLKIQPAKLEDSAVYLCASSLVGALRETQYFGPGTRLLVL.

The gene calls are TRBV5-6 and TRBJ2-1; 9 nucleotides align to TRBD1. In germline, CDR1 is SGHDT, CDR2 YYEEEE. The trim removed 6 bases at V and 3 bases at J, leaving 7 bases unmatched. This CDR3 region has 15 residues. The CDR3 is CASNVPGQGYNEQFF. The CDR3 DNA reads as TGTGCCAGCAACGTACCGGGACAGGGCTACAATGAGCAGTTCTTC.

This chain connects TRBV2 to TRBJ2-1; TRBD1 matches 7 bases. The germline gives CDR1 SNHLY, CDR2 FYNNEI. J lost 7 bases, V lost 6 bases, and 0 bases had no gene match. The CDR3 is 11 amino acids. As DNA, the CDR3 is TGTGCCAGCAGGACAGGGAATGAGCAGTTCTTC. Amino acids: CASRTGNEQFF. Looking up the rest from reference TRBV2 and TRBJ2-1 gives the full variable domain: EPEVTQTPSHQVTQMGQEVILRCVPISNHLYFYWYRQILGQKVEFLVSFYNNEISEKSEIFDDQFSVERPDGSNFTLKIRSTKLEDSAMYFCASRTGNEQFFGPGTRLTVL.

This clone was picked up one time. This sequence joins TRBV6-5 and TRBJ2-2, with TRBD1 as a possible D gene (5 bases). The CDR3 runs to 14 residues. Germline V CDR1 and CDR2: MNHEY, SVGAGI. V was pared by 3 bases and J by 5 bases, with 10 bases between. The CDR3 sequence is CASSYLKGTGELFF. The CDR3 DNA follows: TGTGCCAGCAGTTATTTAAAGGGGACCGGGGAGCTGTTTTTT.

This clone showed up just a few times. The V and J genes are TRBV7-8 and TRBJ1-1, with D hard to call. The germline V and J ends were trimmed by 5 bases and 0 bases, with 10 bases remaining between them. The CDR3 sequence is 14 residues long. Per the germline V gene, CDR1 is SGHVS and CDR2 is FQNEAQ. The CDR3 here is CASSLSGLNTEAFF. Here the CDR3 DNA reads TGTGCCAGCAGCCTGAGCGGTTTGAACACTGAAGCTTTCTTT.

The chain employs TRBV19 and TRBJ2-2, with D maybe TRBD2 (6 bases). Trimming pared 7 bases from V and 2 bases from J, leaving 17 bases between. This CDR3 comprises 16 residues. Germline CDR1 LNHDA, CDR2 SQIVND (reference sequence). CDR3 bases: TGTGCCAGTAAAACTCACGGGAGTCATAACACCGGGGAGCTGTTTTTT. It is translated as CASKTHGSHNTGELFF.

This clone was counted a few times. V gene TRBV2 combines with J gene TRBJ2-7; D is unresolved. The germline V gene encodes CDR1 SNHLY and CDR2 FYNNEI. This CDR3 comprises 14 residues. V lost 7 bases, J lost 6 bases, and 19 bases lay in between. CDR3 coding DNA: TGTGCCAGCATTGAGGAGCTAGTTATGGTCGAGCAGTACTTC. Protein product: CASIEELVMVEQYF.

This chain connects TRBV7-8 to TRBJ1-4; 10 nucleotides align to TRBD1. Germline loops: CDR1 SGHVS, CDR2 FQNEAQ. After removal of 4 bases from V and 8 bases from J, the junction contained 7 bases not matched to a gene. CDR3 length: 15 amino acids. The CDR3 here is CASSSPGTGDEKLFF. The CDR3 DNA sequence: TGTGCCAGCAGCTCACCCGGGACAGGGGACGAAAAACTGTTTTTT.